A selection of T cell receptor beta chains follows, all from one sample in a study of response to subunit inactivated influenza vaccine. One entry per CDR3 protein, called by TCRdb with MiXCR from the RT-PCR reads. The sample records 650,000 to 800,000 distinct CDR3 sequences, approximately 15% being singletons. This material consisted of PBMCs from blood, taken 14 days before vaccination. The source is a man between 45 and 60 years old who received an inactivated influenza vaccine. CDR3s include the opening cysteine and the closing phenylalanine or tryptophan. D genes are given only for firm matches. Clone size is shown for a subset of rows, as once, few, many or a class of expanded clone.

abundance,v_gene,d_gene,j_gene,CDR3nt,CDR3aa
NA,TRBV27,TRBD1,TRBJ2-7,TGTGCCAGCAGTTTGACAGGACAGGGGGGATACGAGCAGTACTTC,CASSLTGQGGYEQYF
many,TRBV12-3/TRBV12-4,NA,TRBJ2-3,TGTGCCAGCAGTTTATTTGGAGGGACAGATACGCAGTATTTT,CASSLFGGTDTQYF
NA,TRBV7-2,NA,TRBJ2-2,TGTGCCAGCAGGGGACTGGAGAACACCGGGGAGCTGTTTTTT,CASRGLENTGELFF
few,TRBV10-2,TRBD2,TRBJ2-5,TGCGCCAGCAGTGACCCGGGAGGGCGGGGGGGAGAGACCCAGTACTTC,CASSDPGGRGGETQYF
many,TRBV12-3/TRBV12-4,TRBD1,TRBJ1-5,TGTGCCAGCACGACAGGGAACAATCAGCCCCAGCATTTT,CASTTGNNQPQHF
few,TRBV12-3/TRBV12-4,NA,TRBJ2-7,TGTGCCAGCAGTTTAAATCGCAACGAGCAGTACTTC,CASSLNRNEQYF
many,TRBV6-2/TRBV6-3,NA,TRBJ2-7,TGTGCCAGCAGTTGGCTGACTGAATACGAGCAGTACTTC,CASSWLTEYEQYF
many,TRBV7-9,NA,TRBJ2-1,TGTGCCAGCAGCCCCCGGTTCGGGACACCTTCCTACAATGAGCAGTTCTTC,CASSPRFGTPSYNEQFF
many,TRBV6-4,TRBD2,TRBJ2-1,TGTGCCAGCAGTGACTCATTGGGAGCGGGAGTCTACAATGAGCAGTTCTTC,CASSDSLGAGVYNEQFF
NA,TRBV5-1,NA,TRBJ2-4,TGCGCCAGCAGCTTGGTCGAAGGGTCAAACATTCAGTACTTC,CASSLVEGSNIQYF
NA,TRBV5-1,TRBD1,TRBJ1-6,TGCGCCAGCAGCAGGGGACAGGAGTTTGATTCACCCCTCCACTTT,CASSRGQEFDSPLHF
few,TRBV15,TRBD2,TRBJ2-5,TGTGCCACCAGCAGACTAGCGGGCGCCCAAGAGACCCAGTACTTC,CATSRLAGAQETQYF
few,TRBV5-1,TRBD2,TRBJ2-1,TGCGCCAGCAGCTGGGGGACTAGCGGGGGGGCCCAAAATGAGCAGTTCTTC,CASSWGTSGGAQNEQFF
NA,TRBV4-2,NA,TRBJ2-2,TGTGCCAGCAGCCCAGTGACAGGGAACACCGGGGAGCTGTTTTTT,CASSPVTGNTGELFF
many,TRBV28,NA,TRBJ2-3,TGTGCCAGCAGAGCCGACAGCCCAAGCACAGATACGCAGTATTTT,CASRADSPSTDTQYF
few,TRBV6-1,NA,TRBJ1-1,TGTGCCAGCTTTATGTCGACAGCTCACACTGAAGCTTTCTTT,CASFMSTAHTEAFF
NA,TRBV7-8,NA,TRBJ2-5,TGTGCCAGCAGCTTAGGGCGTACGATGGAGACCCAGTACTTC,CASSLGRTMETQYF
few,TRBV5-1,TRBD1,TRBJ1-1,TGCGCCAGCAGCTTCAGGGGGTTCGCCACTGAAGCTTTCTTT,CASSFRGFATEAFF
few,TRBV5-1,NA,TRBJ2-1,TGCGCCAGCAGCTTGGATTCAGCGGGCTACAATGAGCAGTTCTTC,CASSLDSAGYNEQFF
NA,TRBV20-1,TRBD1,TRBJ2-5,TGCAGTGCTCGGACAGGGGGCGAGAAGACCCAGTACTTC,CSARTGGEKTQYF
NA,TRBV6-5,NA,TRBJ1-2,TGTGCCAGCAGTGACAGGAGGAGCTACACCTTC,CASSDRRSYTF
many,TRBV12-3/TRBV12-4,NA,TRBJ2-1,TGTGCCAGCAGGAGGGACATGAGTGAGCAGTTCTTC,CASRRDMSEQFF
NA,TRBV5-1,NA,TRBJ2-5,TGCGCCAGCAGCTTGGATCCACCCTCAGAGACCCAGTACTTC,CASSLDPPSETQYF
few,TRBV20-1,TRBD2,TRBJ2-3,TGCAGTGGCTCCCGGCCCAGCGGGAGTACAGATACGCAGTATTTT,CSGSRPSGSTDTQYF
NA,TRBV27,TRBD1,TRBJ2-7,TGTGCCAGCAGGATAGCAGGGGGCTCGGGGTACGAGCAGTACTTC,CASRIAGGSGYEQYF
NA,TRBV7-2,TRBD1,TRBJ2-2,TGTGCCAGCAGCTCCAGGGGGCCGTGGACCGGGGAGCTGTTTTTT,CASSSRGPWTGELFF
NA,TRBV20-1,NA,TRBJ2-1,TGCAGTGCTAAAACGGGGGCCCGATCCTACAATGAGCAGTTCTTC,CSAKTGARSYNEQFF
few,TRBV4-1,NA,TRBJ2-3,TGCGCCAGCAGCCCCGAACCCCCAGGCGGAACAGATACGCAGTATTTT,CASSPEPPGGTDTQYF
NA,TRBV7-6,NA,TRBJ1-6,TGTGCCAGCAGCTTATCGGGCGGTACTAATTCACCCCTCCACTTT,CASSLSGGTNSPLHF
NA,TRBV12-5,TRBD1,TRBJ2-2,TGTGCTAGTGGTTTGATCTTACAGGGGGCCGGGGAGCTGTTTTTT,CASGLILQGAGELFF
many,TRBV20-1,NA,TRBJ2-5,TGCAGTGCTGATTTGGGGGCCCGACAAGAGACCCAGTACTTC,CSADLGARQETQYF
NA,TRBV20-1,TRBD2,TRBJ2-7,TGCAGTGCTAGAGATTTCGGGGGAGGGGCCTACGAGCAGTACTTC,CSARDFGGGAYEQYF
few,TRBV7-6,TRBD1,TRBJ1-1,TGTGCCAGCAGCTTAGAACCCAGGGGGGAAGAGGGAGCTTTCTTT,CASSLEPRGEEGAFF
NA,TRBV18,NA,TRBJ2-1,TGTGCCAGCTTAATGGGGAGTGCCTCCTACAATGAGCAGTTCTTC,CASLMGSASYNEQFF
many,TRBV5-1,NA,TRBJ2-5,TGCGCCAGCAGCTCCTCCAGGGGGGAGGAGACCCAGTACTTC,CASSSSRGEETQYF
few,TRBV4-2,NA,TRBJ1-2,TGTGCCAGCAGCCAAAGCGCGTCAGGGCATATCTTC,CASSQSASGHIF
NA,TRBV4-3,NA,TRBJ1-2,TGCGCCAGCAGCCAAGGGGCTGCCTCTCGGTATGGCTACACCTTC,CASSQGAASRYGYTF
NA,TRBV25-1,NA,TRBJ1-3,TGTGCCAGCAAATCGGCGCCGAGCTCTGGAAACACCATATATTTT,CASKSAPSSGNTIYF
NA,TRBV15,NA,TRBJ1-5,TGTGCCACCAGCAGGGAGACAGTTATTGATCAGCCCCAGCATTTT,CATSRETVIDQPQHF
few,TRBV6-1,NA,TRBJ1-6,TGTGCCAGCGTGGGGAATTCACCCCTCCACTTT,CASVGNSPLHF